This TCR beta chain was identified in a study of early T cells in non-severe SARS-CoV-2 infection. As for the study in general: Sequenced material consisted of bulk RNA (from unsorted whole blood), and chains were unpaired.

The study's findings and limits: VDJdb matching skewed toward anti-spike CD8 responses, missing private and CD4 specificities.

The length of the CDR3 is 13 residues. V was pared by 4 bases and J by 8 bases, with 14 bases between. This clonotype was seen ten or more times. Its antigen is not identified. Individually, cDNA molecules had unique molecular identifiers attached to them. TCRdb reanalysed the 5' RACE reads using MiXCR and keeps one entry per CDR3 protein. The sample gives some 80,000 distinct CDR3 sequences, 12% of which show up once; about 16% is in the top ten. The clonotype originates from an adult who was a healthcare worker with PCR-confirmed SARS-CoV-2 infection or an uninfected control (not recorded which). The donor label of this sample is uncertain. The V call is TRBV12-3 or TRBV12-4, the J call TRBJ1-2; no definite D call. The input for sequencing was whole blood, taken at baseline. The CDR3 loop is CASSSLVSGGYTF. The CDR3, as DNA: TGTGCCAGCAGTTCTCTCGTTAGTGGAGGCTACACCTTC.